Listed below are T cell receptor beta chains from one sample, sequenced in a study of regulatory T cells. The repertoire was sequenced with immunoSEQ multiplex PCR; TCRdb's copy has only in-frame clones and lacks some. The sample consists of 10,000 or so clones, approximately 87% of them appearing once. The sequencing input was CD8+ T cells sorted from blood. All receptors come from a person under 30 with CD3G deficiency. CDR3s include the opening cysteine and the closing phenylalanine or tryptophan. The order of the fields is D gene, J gene, clone size, V gene, CDR3 DNA, CDR3 protein. A D gene is named only where the DNA matches it firmly. Not all rows give a size; the values are once, few, many and, for expanded clones, a class.

>NA|TRBJ1-2|NA|TRBV6-1
TGTGCCAGCAGTGAGGGGCAAGGGGGCTATGGCTACACCTTC
CASSEGQGGYGYTF
>TRBD2|TRBJ2-3|once|TRBV6-1
TGTGCCAGCAGTGGGGGACTAGCGGGATCACAGACCGATACGCAGTATTTT
CASSGGLAGSQTDTQYF
>NA|TRBJ2-2|NA|TRBV10-3
TGTGCCATCAGGACAGCCACCGGGGAGCTGTTTTTT
CAIRTATGELFF
>NA|TRBJ1-6|NA|TRBV27
TGTGCCAGCAGTTTATCAGGGTATTCACCCCTCCACTTT
CASSLSGYSPLHF
>NA|TRBJ2-7|few|TRBV6-1
TGTGCCAGCAGTCTGGGGTCGACCGAGCAGTACTTC
CASSLGSTEQYF
>NA|TRBJ2-7|large|TRBV28
TGTGCCAGCAGTTCCCGGGACGGAGGCCCCTACGAGCAGTACTTC
CASSSRDGGPYEQYF
>TRBD2|TRBJ2-3|NA|TRBV19
TGTGCCAGTAGTGACACTAGCGGGAGGGCAGATACGCAGTATTTT
CASSDTSGRADTQYF
>NA|TRBJ2-5|NA|TRBV7-9
TGTGCCAGCAGCTTAGGGGGGAAGGGGAAGACCCAGTACTTC
CASSLGGKGKTQYF
>NA|TRBJ2-7|NA|TRBV27
TGTGCCAGCAGTCGTCGGGCAGACGGCTACGAGCAGTACTTC
CASSRRADGYEQYF
>TRBD1|TRBJ2-6|NA|TRBV10-3
TGTGCCATCAGTGATCTCCCAGGGGGTAACTCTGGGGCCAACGTCCTGACTTTC
CAISDLPGGNSGANVLTF
>NA|TRBJ2-2|NA|TRBV19
TGTGCCAGTAGTATAACAGGGTACACCGGGGAGCTGTTTTTT
CASSITGYTGELFF
>NA|TRBJ1-1|NA|TRBV11-2
TGTGCCAGCAGCGCCGACAGCCCCATCAACACTGAAGCTTTCTTT
CASSADSPINTEAFF
>NA|TRBJ2-7|once|TRBV6-1
TGTGCCAGCAGTCTCCTAGGCGCCGCCGAGCAGTACTTC
CASSLLGAAEQYF
>NA|TRBJ1-3|NA|TRBV5-1
TGCGCCAGCAGCTTGCGACCAGGGCCCTCTGGAAACACCATATATTTT
CASSLRPGPSGNTIYF
>NA|TRBJ1-5|NA|TRBV19
TGTGCCAGTAGCATCACATGGGAAAGCAATCAGCCCCAGCATTTT
CASSITWESNQPQHF
>NA|TRBJ2-2|NA|TRBV5-1
TGCGCCAGCAGCTTTGGTTACGGACAAGCCGGGGAGCTGTTTTTT
CASSFGYGQAGELFF